This T cell receptor (beta chain) is from a study of blood T cells in healthy people across ages. Broader study findings: Among long-lived donors, naive CD4+ cells were more numerous and diversity higher than in aged donors.

The germline V gene encodes CDR1 MNHNY and CDR2 SVGAGI (reference sequence). The CDR3 runs to 12 residues. V lost 0 bases to trimming and J lost 8 bases, with 5 bases between them. As for this clonotype: Its specificity is not known.

Each of the donors had 8 to 10 milliliters of peripheral blood drawn into EDTA-treated Vacutainer tubes. Isolated PBMCs totaled at least 6 million in each sample. PCR was performed a second time for about 7 to 12 cycles using a sample-barcoded 5' primer and a J-beta primer mix. TCRdb reprocessed the 5' RACE reads with MiXCR, giving one entry per CDR3 protein. This sample has 700,000 to 850,000 distinct CDR3 sequences, with roughly 53% found just once. This receptor was taken from a man older than 75 in good health. The sample consisted of blood. The J gene is TRBJ2-1, the V gene TRBV6-6; D ambiguous. This CDR3 reads CASSYSMYEQFF. The CDR3, as DNA: TGTGCCAGCAGTTACTCAATGTATGAGCAGTTCTTC.